The clone carrying this TCR beta chain was picked up one time. The CDR3 contains 15 residues. Germline V lookup: CDR1 SGHVS, CDR2 FQNEAQ. V lost 0 bases and J lost 1; bases outside the gene matches: 1. This sample was included in a study of neoadjuvant anti-PD-1 for oral cavity cancer. Generated by immunoSEQ multiplex PCR, the TCRdb table keeps only in-frame clones and is missing some. Counted here are 25,000 to 40,000 clones, roughly 85% occurring once; the ten biggest clones make up under 3.5%. As to time point: after neoadjuvant nivolumab, at surgical resection. The V gene is TRBV7-8, the J gene TRBJ2-5; 8 nucleotides match TRBD2. This receptor was obtained from a person between 40 and 85 years old with oral cavity squamous cell carcinoma. The sequenced sample was PBMCs, obtained after nivolumab (anti-PD-1) treatment. The CDR3: CASSLAGLAQETQYF. The CDR3, as DNA: TGTGCCAGCAGCTTAGCCGGACTAGCCCAAGAGACCCAGTACTTC.